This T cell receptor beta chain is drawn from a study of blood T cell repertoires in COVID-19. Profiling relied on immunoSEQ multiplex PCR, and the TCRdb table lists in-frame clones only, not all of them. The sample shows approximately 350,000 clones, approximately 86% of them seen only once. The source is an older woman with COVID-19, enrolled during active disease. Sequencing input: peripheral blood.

CDR3 coding DNA: TGTGCCAGCAGCTACGACAGGAGTACCTACGAGCAGTACTTC. Its protein product is CASSYDRSTYEQYF. The chain has TRBV7-2 and TRBJ2-7; D is perhaps TRBD1 (6 bases). V was cut by 4 bases and J by 2 bases, with 12 bases left in between. CDR3 length equals 14 residues. Germline V gene sequence: CDR1 SGHTA, CDR2 FQGNSA.